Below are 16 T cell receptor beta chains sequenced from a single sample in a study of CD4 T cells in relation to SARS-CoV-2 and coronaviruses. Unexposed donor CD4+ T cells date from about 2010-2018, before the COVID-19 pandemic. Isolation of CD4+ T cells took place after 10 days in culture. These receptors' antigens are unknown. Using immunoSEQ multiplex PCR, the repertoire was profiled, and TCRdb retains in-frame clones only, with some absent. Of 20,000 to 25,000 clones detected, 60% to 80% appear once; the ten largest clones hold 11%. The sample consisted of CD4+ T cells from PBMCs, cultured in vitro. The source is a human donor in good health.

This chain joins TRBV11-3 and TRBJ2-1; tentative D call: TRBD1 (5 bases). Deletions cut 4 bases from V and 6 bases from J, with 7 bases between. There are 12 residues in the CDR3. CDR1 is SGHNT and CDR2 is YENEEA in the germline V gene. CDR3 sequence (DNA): TGTGCCAGCAGCTCCAGGGTCAATGAGCAGTTCTTC. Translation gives CASSSRVNEQFF.

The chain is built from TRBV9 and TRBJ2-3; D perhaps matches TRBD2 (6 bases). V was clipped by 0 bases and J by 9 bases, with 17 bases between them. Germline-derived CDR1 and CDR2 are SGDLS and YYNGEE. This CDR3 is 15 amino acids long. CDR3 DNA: TGTGCCAGCAGCGTAGATGATGGACTAATGGGGACGCAGTATTTT. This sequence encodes CASSVDDGLMGTQYF. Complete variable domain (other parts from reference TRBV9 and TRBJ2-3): DSGVTQTPKHLITATGQRVTLRCSPRSGDLSVYWYQQSLDQGLQFLIQYYNGEERAKGNILERFSAQQFPDLHSELNLSSLELGDSALYFCASSVDDGLMGTQYFGPGTRLTVL.

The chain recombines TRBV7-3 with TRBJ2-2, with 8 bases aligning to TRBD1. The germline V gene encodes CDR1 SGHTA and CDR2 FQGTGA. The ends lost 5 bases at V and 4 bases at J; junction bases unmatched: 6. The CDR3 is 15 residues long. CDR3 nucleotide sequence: TGTGCCAGCAGCAAGCAGGGGGCGGGCACCGGGGAGCTGTTTTTT. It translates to CASSKQGAGTGELFF.

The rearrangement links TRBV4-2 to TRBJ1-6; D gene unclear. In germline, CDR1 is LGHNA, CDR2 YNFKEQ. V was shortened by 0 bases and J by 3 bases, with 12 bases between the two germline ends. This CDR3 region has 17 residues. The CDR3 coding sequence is TGTGCCAGCAGCCAAGAGTACGCAATCAACTATAATTCACCCCTCCACTTT. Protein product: CASSQEYAINYNSPLHF.

This chain's CDR3 is CASSLGTRGSYEQYF. The CDR3 coding sequence is TGTGCCAGCAGCTTAGGGACTAGGGGGTCCTACGAGCAGTACTTC. The genes are TRBV7-2 and TRBJ2-7; D possibly corresponds to TRBD2 (7 bases). Germline assignment: CDR1 SGHTA and CDR2 FQGNSA. The V and J ends lost 1 base and 1 base respectively, with 11 bases between them. This CDR3 has 15 residues.

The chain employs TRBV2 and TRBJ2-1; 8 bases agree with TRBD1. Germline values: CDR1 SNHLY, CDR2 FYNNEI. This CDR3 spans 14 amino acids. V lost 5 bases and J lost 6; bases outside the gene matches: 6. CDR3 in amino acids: CASSPAGGTNEQFF. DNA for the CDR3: TGTGCCAGCAGTCCGGCAGGGGGCACCAATGAGCAGTTCTTC.

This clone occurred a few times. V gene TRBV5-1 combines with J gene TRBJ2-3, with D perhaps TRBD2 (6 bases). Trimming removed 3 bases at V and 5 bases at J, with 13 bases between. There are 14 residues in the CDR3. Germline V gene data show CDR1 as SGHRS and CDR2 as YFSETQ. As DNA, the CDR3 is TGCGCCAGCAGCTCGGGACTGTCCGGAGATACGCAGTATTTT. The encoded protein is CASSSGLSGDTQYF.

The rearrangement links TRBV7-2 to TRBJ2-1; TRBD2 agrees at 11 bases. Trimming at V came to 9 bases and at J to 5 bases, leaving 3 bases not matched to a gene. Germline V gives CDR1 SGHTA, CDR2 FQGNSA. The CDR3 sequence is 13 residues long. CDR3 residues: CASSGLADNEQFF. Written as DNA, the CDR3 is TGTGCCAGTTCGGGACTAGCGGACAATGAGCAGTTCTTC.

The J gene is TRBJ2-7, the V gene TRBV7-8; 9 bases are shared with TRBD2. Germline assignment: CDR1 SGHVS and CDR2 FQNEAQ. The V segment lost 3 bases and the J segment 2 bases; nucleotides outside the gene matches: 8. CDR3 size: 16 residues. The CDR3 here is CASSFVAGANPYEQYF. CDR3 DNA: TGTGCCAGCAGCTTCGTAGCGGGAGCTAATCCCTACGAGCAGTACTTC.

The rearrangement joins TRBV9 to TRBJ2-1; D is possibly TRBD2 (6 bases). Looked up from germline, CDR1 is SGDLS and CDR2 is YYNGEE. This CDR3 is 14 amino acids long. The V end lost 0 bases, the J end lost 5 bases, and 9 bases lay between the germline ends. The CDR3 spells CASSVGGAHNEQFF. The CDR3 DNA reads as TGTGCCAGCAGCGTAGGCGGGGCTCACAATGAGCAGTTCTTC.

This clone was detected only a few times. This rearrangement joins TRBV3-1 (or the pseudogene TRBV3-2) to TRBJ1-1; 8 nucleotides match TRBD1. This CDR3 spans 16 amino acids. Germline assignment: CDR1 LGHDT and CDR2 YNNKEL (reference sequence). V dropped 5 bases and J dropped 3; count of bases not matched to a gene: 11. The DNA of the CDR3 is TGTGCCAGCAGCTTAGGACAGGGTCGGCGGGACACTGAAGCTTTCTTT. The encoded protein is CASSLGQGRRDTEAFF.

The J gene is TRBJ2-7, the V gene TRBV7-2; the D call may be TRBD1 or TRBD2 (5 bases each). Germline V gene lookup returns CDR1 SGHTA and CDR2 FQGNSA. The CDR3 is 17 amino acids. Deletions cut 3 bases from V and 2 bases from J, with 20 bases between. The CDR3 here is CASSLGVVAEATYEQYF. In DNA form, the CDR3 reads TGTGCCAGCAGCTTGGGGGTCGTGGCGGAGGCGACCTACGAGCAGTACTTC.

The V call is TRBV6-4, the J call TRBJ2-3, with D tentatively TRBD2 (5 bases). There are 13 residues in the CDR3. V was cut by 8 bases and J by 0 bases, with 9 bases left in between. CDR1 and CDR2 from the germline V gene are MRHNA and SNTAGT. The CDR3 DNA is TGTGCCAGCGGACCGGGAAGCACAGATACGCAGTATTTT. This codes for CASGPGSTDTQYF.

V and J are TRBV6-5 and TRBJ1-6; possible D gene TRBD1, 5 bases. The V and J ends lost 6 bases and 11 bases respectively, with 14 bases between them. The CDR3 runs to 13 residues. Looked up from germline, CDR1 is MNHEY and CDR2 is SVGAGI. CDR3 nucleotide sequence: TGTGCCAGCAGACCACCCGGGGGGGCACCCCTCCACTTT. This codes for CASRPPGGAPLHF.

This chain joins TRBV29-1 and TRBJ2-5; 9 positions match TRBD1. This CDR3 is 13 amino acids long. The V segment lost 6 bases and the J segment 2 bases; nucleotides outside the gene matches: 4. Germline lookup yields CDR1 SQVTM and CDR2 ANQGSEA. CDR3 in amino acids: CSVGQGYQETQYF. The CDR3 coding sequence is TGCAGCGTAGGACAGGGGTATCAAGAGACCCAGTACTTC.

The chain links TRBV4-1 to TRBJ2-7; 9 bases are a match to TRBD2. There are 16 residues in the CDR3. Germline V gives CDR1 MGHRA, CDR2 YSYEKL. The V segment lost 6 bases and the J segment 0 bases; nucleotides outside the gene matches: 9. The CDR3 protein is CASSPTWTSDSYEQYF. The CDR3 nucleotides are TGCGCCAGCAGTCCCACCTGGACTAGCGACTCCTACGAGCAGTACTTC.